Each of the 32 T cell receptor beta chains below was sequenced from the same sample in a study of cytomegalovirus exposure and HLA in healthy donors. The method was immunoSEQ multiplex PCR; TCRdb's version includes in-frame clones alone and lacks a portion of them. In the table there are approximately 59,000 clones, 92% of which are singletons. Source material: PBMCs. Every receptor here comes from a man in his late teens or twenties in good health and CMV-seropositive.

The chain couples TRBV7-3 to TRBJ2-4; TRBD1 aligns across 10 bases. This CDR3 comprises 14 residues. In germline, CDR1 is SGHTA, CDR2 FQGTGA. With 4 bases clipped from V and 8 bases from J, the junction kept 5 bases outside the gene matches. The CDR3 region has the DNA TGTGCCAGCAGCTATACCGGGACAGGGGACATTCAGTACTTC. Protein product: CASSYTGTGDIQYF. The variable domain in full, completed from reference TRBV7-3 and TRBJ2-4, reads GAGVSQTPSNKVTEKGKYVELRCDPISGHTALYWYRQSLGQGPEFLIYFQGTGAADDSGLPNDRFFAVRPEGSVSTLKIQRTERGDSAVYLCASSYTGTGDIQYFGAGTRLSVL.

The genes are TRBV11-2 and TRBJ2-1, with unresolved D. The CDR3 spans 14 residues. V gave up 1 base and J gave up 10 bases, with 14 bases separating them. Germline V gene lookup returns CDR1 SGHAT and CDR2 FQNNGV. The CDR3 reads CASSLVGGVQEQFF. As DNA, the CDR3 is TGTGCCAGCAGCTTAGTCGGCGGCGTGCAAGAGCAGTTCTTC. Based on the CDR3 plus reference TRBV11-2 and TRBJ2-1, the full variable domain is EAGVAQSPRYKIIEKRQSVAFWCNPISGHATLYWYQQILGQGPKLLIQFQNNGVVDDSQLPKDRFSAERLKGVDSTLKIQPAKLEDSAVYLCASSLVGGVQEQFFGPGTRLTVL.

This clone has just one count. The V call is TRBV10-2, the J call TRBJ2-3; a weak D match, TRBD1 (6 bases). Germline CDR1 WSHSY, CDR2 SAAADI. CDR3 length: 13 amino acids. The V gene lost 2 bases and the J gene lost 7 bases, with 10 bases spanning the gap. The CDR3 loop is CASSEGGVNTQYF. CDR3 bases: TGCGCCAGCAGTGAGGGGGGCGTGAATACGCAGTATTTT.

The chain couples TRBV5-6 to TRBJ2-7; D gene uncertain. Between the trimmed V and J ends, which lost 0 bases and 0 bases, there was a span of 7 bases. Per the germline V gene, CDR1 is SGHDT and CDR2 is YYEEEE. The CDR3 loop spans 14 amino acids. The CDR3 DNA follows: TGTGCCAGCAGCTTGGCCGGTAGCTCCTACGAGCAGTACTTC. It is translated as CASSLAGSSYEQYF.

This chain uses TRBV6-1 with TRBJ2-1; 7 nucleotides line up with TRBD2. The V gene end was trimmed by 3 bases and the J gene end by 7 bases; junction bases not matched to a gene: 3. From germline, CDR1 is MNHNS and CDR2 SASEGT. CDR3 length: 13 amino acids. The CDR3 DNA reads as TGTGCCAGCAGTGAGACTAGCAGGAATGAGCAGTTCTTC. Its translation: CASSETSRNEQFF.

The rearrangement uses TRBV2 and TRBJ1-5, with a weak D call TRBD1 (6 bases). The CDR3 loop spans 14 amino acids. Trimming cost V 6 bases and J 7 bases, with 16 bases left between them. Looked up from germline, CDR1 is SNHLY and CDR2 is FYNNEI. The CDR3 bases are TGTGCCAGCAGGAGAGGGGGGGCGGGCCAGCCCCAGCATTTT. Protein: CASRRGGAGQPQHF.

This clone was detected only a few times. The chain employs TRBV12-5 and TRBJ2-5; a possible D gene is TRBD2 (6 bases). Germline CDR1 and CDR2: LGHNT and FRNRAP. V was trimmed by 0 bases and J by 7 bases, leaving 9 bases between them. The CDR3 has 13 amino acids. The CDR3 DNA reads as TGTGCTAGTGGTTTGGTACTGGGGGGGACCCAGTACTTC. Its translation: CASGLVLGGTQYF.

V gene TRBV7-9 combines with J gene TRBJ2-2; D unresolved. Looked up from germline, CDR1 is SEHNR and CDR2 is FQNEAQ (reference sequence). Trimming removed 5 bases at V and 1 base at J, with 8 bases between. This CDR3 is 14 amino acids long. The CDR3 DNA follows: TGTGCCAGCAGCCCCCCGCGGAACACCGGGGAGCTGTTTTTT. This translates into CASSPPRNTGELFF.

The gene calls are TRBV9 and TRBJ2-2; 10 nucleotides match TRBD1. The germline gives CDR1 SGDLS, CDR2 YYNGEE. J gave up 6 bases and V 4 bases, and 9 bases lay outside the gene matches. The CDR3 runs 16 residues. The chain's CDR3 is CASSPSDRGIPGELFF. For the CDR3, the DNA is TGTGCCAGCAGCCCATCGGACAGGGGGATCCCCGGGGAGCTGTTTTTT.

This sequence joins TRBV7-3 and TRBJ2-5; TRBD2 might be the D (5 bases). CDR3 length equals 17 residues. CDR1 and CDR2 (germline): SGHTA, FQGTGA. V shed 5 bases and J shed 0 bases, with 19 bases lying between them. For the CDR3, the DNA is TGTGCCAGCAGCCCTGGCGTCCTAGCTACGTACCAAGAGACCCAGTACTTC. It translates to CASSPGVLATYQETQYF.

V is TRBV7-9 and J is TRBJ1-2; D perhaps matches TRBD1 (6 bases). The germline V and J ends were trimmed by 1 base and 8 bases, with 11 bases remaining between them. The V gene's germline CDR1 is SEHNR and CDR2 FQNEAQ (reference sequence). This CDR3 has 13 residues. The CDR3 nucleotides read TGTGCCAGCAGCTTAGAGGGGGTGTTGGGCTACACCTTC. Translation: CASSLEGVLGYTF.

The rearrangement uses TRBV19 and TRBJ1-5; TRBD1 agrees at 9 bases. The length of the CDR3 is 15 residues. V was pared by 5 bases and J by 4 bases, with 6 bases of the junction left unmatched. CDR1 is LNHDA and CDR2 is SQIVND in the germline V gene (reference sequence). CDR3 in DNA: TGTGCCAGTAGTTTCCCCGGGACAGGGAATCAGCCCCAGCATTTT. Translated, it gives CASSFPGTGNQPQHF.

This chain uses TRBV5-4 with TRBJ2-2; 9 nucleotides agree with TRBD2. This CDR3 is 15 amino acids long. Per germline, CDR1 SGHNT and CDR2 YYREEE (reference sequence). The V and J ends lost 2 bases and 5 bases, in that order; junction bases with no gene match: 4. The CDR3 DNA reads TGTGCCAGCAGCTTCGGCGGGAGGGGTACCGGGGAGCTGTTTTTT. It codes for CASSFGGRGTGELFF.

The chain couples TRBV21-1 to TRBJ1-1. TRBV21-1 is given as a pseudogene. The CDR3 is made up of 15 amino acids. CDR3 nucleotides: TGTGCCCGCTCAGGGAGGGATCACCGTAACACTGAAGCTTTCTTT. Protein sequence: CARSGRDHRNTEAFF.

The chain recombines TRBV6-6 with TRBJ2-3; maybe TRBD1 (6 bases). There are 15 residues in the CDR3. Germline CDR1 reads MNHNY; CDR2 reads SVGAGI (reference sequence). V was shortened by 4 bases and J by 13 bases, with 24 bases between the two germline ends. The CDR3 DNA is TGTGCCAGCAGTTTCTACCCCGGGTATGAACAGGGAAAGTATTTT. Translation gives CASSFYPGYEQGKYF.

This clone was seen a single time. The chain recombines TRBV5-3 with TRBJ2-3, with 9 bases aligning to TRBD2. TRBV5-3 is annotated as an ORF whose role is uncertain. This CDR3 comprises 15 residues. With 5 bases clipped from V and 8 bases from J, the junction kept 12 bases outside the gene matches. DNA of the CDR3: TGTGCCAGAAGGCTACAAAGCGGGAGGACTTGTACGCAGTATTTT. Protein sequence: CARRLQSGRTCTQYF.

This clone was found once. The gene calls are TRBV5-1 and TRBJ2-3, with D unclear. Germline V gene lookup returns CDR1 SGHRS and CDR2 YFSETQ. Trimming took off 3 bases at V and 5 bases at J, with 7 bases between the two ends. CDR3 length equals 12 residues. CDR3: CASSSNRDTQYF. CDR3 in DNA: TGCGCCAGCAGCTCCAACAGAGATACGCAGTATTTT.

This clone turned up a few times. This sequence joins TRBV19 and TRBJ1-5; D might be TRBD1 (6 bases). The V and J ends lost 3 bases and 6 bases respectively, with 12 bases between them. The V gene's germline CDR1 is LNHDA and CDR2 SQIVND (reference sequence). The CDR3 is 14 residues long. DNA of the CDR3: TGTGCCAGTAGTATCCGACAGGACGGTCAGCCCCAGCATTTT. This translates into CASSIRQDGQPQHF.

The chain couples TRBV7-9 to TRBJ2-6; maybe TRBD1 (6 bases). In germline, CDR1 is SEHNR, CDR2 FQNEAQ (reference sequence). The CDR3 length is 15 residues. V dropped 5 bases and J dropped 2 bases, with 10 bases sitting between them. The CDR3 region is CASSAGQPGANVLTF. The CDR3 DNA reads TGTGCCAGCAGCGCCGGACAGCCTGGGGCCAACGTCCTGACTTTC.

The chain links TRBV5-5 to TRBJ1-4, with no clear D. The V gene lost 4 bases and the J gene lost 3 bases, with 13 bases spanning the gap. Per the germline V gene, CDR1 is SGHKS and CDR2 is YYEKEE (reference sequence). The CDR3 has 15 amino acids. The CDR3 is CASSPGGLANEKLFF. The CDR3 DNA sequence: TGTGCCAGCAGCCCCGGCGGGTTGGCTAATGAAAAACTGTTTTTT.

J is TRBJ1-5 and V is TRBV4-2, with a weak D call TRBD1 (5 bases). This CDR3 spans 15 amino acids. Germline V gene lookup returns CDR1 LGHNA and CDR2 YNFKEQ. The V gene lost 0 bases and the J gene lost 7 bases, with 13 bases spanning the gap. CDR3: CASSQDGGDGQPQHF. As DNA, the CDR3 is TGTGCCAGCAGCCAAGATGGGGGGGACGGGCAGCCCCAGCATTTT.

The CDR3 sequence is CASSLDPGAYEQYF. The CDR3 bases are TGCGCCAGCAGCTTGGACCCGGGGGCCTACGAGCAGTACTTC. The gene calls are TRBV5-1 and TRBJ2-7; D may be TRBD2 (6 bases). Per the germline V gene, CDR1 is SGHRS and CDR2 is YFSETQ. V was clipped by 0 bases and J by 2 bases, with 9 bases between them. The CDR3 runs to 14 residues.

This chain joins TRBV5-1 and TRBJ2-3, with 12 bases aligning to TRBD2. Germline V gives CDR1 SGHRS, CDR2 YFSETQ. This CDR3 contains 16 residues. With 0 bases clipped from V and 6 bases from J, the junction kept 5 bases outside the gene matches. CDR3 residues: CASSLGLAGEADTQYF. Here the CDR3 DNA reads TGCGCCAGCAGCTTGGGACTAGCGGGAGAGGCGGATACGCAGTATTTT.

This rearrangement joins TRBV7-3 to TRBJ2-1; 15 nucleotides match TRBD2. This CDR3 spans 14 amino acids. V lost 5 bases to trimming and J lost 15 bases; unmatched junction nucleotides: 8. CDR1 is SGHTA and CDR2 is FQGTGA in the germline V gene. The CDR3 coding sequence is TGTGCCAGCAGCACGGGACTAGCGGGAGGATTTAGGTTCTTC. As protein: CASSTGLAGGFRFF.

This sequence joins TRBV11-3 and TRBJ2-5, with 12 nucleotides matching TRBD2. Looked up from germline, CDR1 is SGHNT and CDR2 is YENEEA. V lost 1 base, J lost 3 bases, and 0 bases stayed unmatched. The length of the CDR3 is 15 residues. The CDR3 nucleotides are TGTGCCAGCAGCTTAGGGACTAGCGGGGAAGAGACCCAGTACTTC. Amino acids: CASSLGTSGEETQYF. Full variable domain (remainder filled in from reference TRBV11-3 and TRBJ2-5): EAGVVQSPRYKIIEKKQPVAFWCNPISGHNTLYWYLQNLGQGPELLIRYENEEAVDDSQLPKDRFSAERLKGVDSTLKIQPAELGDSAVYLCASSLGTSGEETQYFGPGTRLLVL.

V is TRBV5-3 and J is TRBJ2-7; unclear D gene. TRBV5-3 is sorted into the ORF group, with uncertain function. CDR3 length: 11 residues. V was cut by 6 bases and J by 3 bases, with 7 bases left in between. The CDR3 is CARIFSYEQYF. CDR3 bases: TGTGCCAGAATTTTCAGCTACGAGCAGTACTTC.

The chain is built from TRBV5-6 and TRBJ2-7; no firm D call. Germline V CDR1 and CDR2: SGHDT, YYEEEE. V lost 2 bases and J 5 bases, leaving 20 bases between the germline ends. CDR3 length: 16 amino acids. Here the CDR3 reads CASSFTRSLVGHEQYF. For the CDR3, the DNA is TGTGCCAGCAGCTTTACGCGATCGCTAGTTGGCCACGAGCAGTACTTC.

This rearrangement joins TRBV2 to TRBJ1-1, with a possible D match to TRBD1 (5 bases). Germline V gene sequence: CDR1 SNHLY, CDR2 FYNNEI. The CDR3 length is 11 residues. Trimming removed 6 bases at V and 7 bases at J, with 9 bases between. CDR3 in amino acids: CASSPDSEAFF. The CDR3 nucleotides read TGTGCCAGCAGCCCCGACAGTGAAGCTTTCTTT.

This clone appeared once. The V call is TRBV6-4, the J call TRBJ2-3; 8 bases agree with TRBD2. CDR3 size: 15 residues. Germline V gene lookup returns CDR1 MRHNA and CDR2 SNTAGT. V lost 4 bases and J lost 1; bases outside the gene matches: 4. The CDR3 DNA reads as TGTGCCAGCAGTGGTAGCGGGACCCGCACAGATACGCAGTATTTT. It specifies CASSGSGTRTDTQYF.

The gene calls are TRBV7-6 and TRBJ2-3; D may be TRBD2 (7 bases). The CDR3 is 14 residues long. CDR1 is SGHVS, CDR2 FNYEAQ, per germline. Trimming shortened V by 2 bases and J by 3 bases, and 9 bases separated the two germline ends. The CDR3 region is CASSLKGGTDTQYF. In DNA, the CDR3 is TGTGCCAGCAGCTTAAAGGGGGGGACAGATACGCAGTATTTT. Full variable domain (outside the CDR3, taken from reference TRBV7-6 and TRBJ2-3): GAGVSQSPRYKVTKRGQDVALRCDPISGHVSLYWYRQALGQGPEFLTYFNYEAQQDKSGLPNDRFSAERPEGSISTLTIQRTEQRDSAMYRCASSLKGGTDTQYFGPGTRLTVL.

The rearrangement links TRBV2 to TRBJ2-2; a weak D match, TRBD1 (6 bases). The CDR3 sequence is 18 residues long. Trimming left V 2 bases short and J 5 bases short, with 21 bases between. From germline, CDR1 is SNHLY and CDR2 FYNNEI. CDR3 sequence: CASSENRPAARGTGELFF. The CDR3 bases are TGTGCCAGCAGTGAAAACAGGCCCGCGGCGAGGGGGACCGGGGAGCTGTTTTTT.

V is TRBV6-1 and J is TRBJ2-1; 12 bases are a match to TRBD2. The V segment lost 7 bases and the J segment 6 bases; nucleotides outside the gene matches: 7. The CDR3 totals 15 residues. Germline loops: CDR1 MNHNS, CDR2 SASEGT. The CDR3 spells CASNPLAGGGNEQFF. The CDR3 bases are TGTGCCAGCAATCCCCTAGCGGGAGGGGGCAATGAGCAGTTCTTC.